The following is a TCR beta chain sequence with its context. Using immunoSEQ multiplex PCR, the repertoire was profiled, and TCRdb retains in-frame clones only, with some absent. Altogether some 60,000 clones are present, roughly 91% being singletons, with the ten largest covering approximately 5.8%. The sample belongs to a study of T cell changes during pregnancy in multiple sclerosis. The sequenced sample was peripheral blood, obtained in the third trimester of pregnancy. The receptor comes from a female donor in good health, enrolled as a control in a pregnancy study.

The DNA of the CDR3 is TGTGCCAGCAGTCCTATCGGGACAGGGAACGCTGAGCAGTTCTTC. Protein product: CASSPIGTGNAEQFF. The V gene is TRBV6-4, the J gene TRBJ2-1, with 9 bases lining up with TRBD1. This CDR3 comprises 15 residues. The germline gives CDR1 MRHNA, CDR2 SNTAGT. After removal of 5 bases from V and 9 bases from J, the junction contained 11 bases not matched to a gene.